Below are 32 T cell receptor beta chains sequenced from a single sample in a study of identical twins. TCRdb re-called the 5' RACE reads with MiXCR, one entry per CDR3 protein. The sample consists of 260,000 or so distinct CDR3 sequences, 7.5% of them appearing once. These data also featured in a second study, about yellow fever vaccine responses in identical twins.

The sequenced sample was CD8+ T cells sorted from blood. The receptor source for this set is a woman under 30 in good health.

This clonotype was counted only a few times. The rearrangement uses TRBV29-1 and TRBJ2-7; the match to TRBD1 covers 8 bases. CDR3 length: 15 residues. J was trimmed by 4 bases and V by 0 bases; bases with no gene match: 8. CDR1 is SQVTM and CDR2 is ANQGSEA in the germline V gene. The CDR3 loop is CSVEDSQGARYEQYF. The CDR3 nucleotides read TGCAGCGTTGAAGATTCGCAGGGGGCTAGGTACGAGCAGTACTTC.

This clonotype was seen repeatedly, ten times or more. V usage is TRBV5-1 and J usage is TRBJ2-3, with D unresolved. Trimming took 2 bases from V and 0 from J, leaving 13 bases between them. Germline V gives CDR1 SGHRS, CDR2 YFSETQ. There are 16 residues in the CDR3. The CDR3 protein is CASSLWAAGSTDTQYF. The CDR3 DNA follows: TGCGCCAGCAGCTTATGGGCCGCTGGAAGCACAGATACGCAGTATTTT.

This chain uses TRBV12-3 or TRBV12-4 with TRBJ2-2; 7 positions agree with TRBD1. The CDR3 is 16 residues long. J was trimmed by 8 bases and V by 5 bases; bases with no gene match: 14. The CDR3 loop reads CASSPKGAILLGELFF. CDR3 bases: TGTGCCAGCAGTCCTAAGGGGGCAATATTACTAGGGGAGCTGTTTTTT.

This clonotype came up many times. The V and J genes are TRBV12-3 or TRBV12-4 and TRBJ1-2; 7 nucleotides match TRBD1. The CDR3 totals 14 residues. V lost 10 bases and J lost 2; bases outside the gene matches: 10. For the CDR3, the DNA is TGTGCCACCTACCTTTCGGACAGGAACTATGGCTACACCTTC. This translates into CATYLSDRNYGYTF.

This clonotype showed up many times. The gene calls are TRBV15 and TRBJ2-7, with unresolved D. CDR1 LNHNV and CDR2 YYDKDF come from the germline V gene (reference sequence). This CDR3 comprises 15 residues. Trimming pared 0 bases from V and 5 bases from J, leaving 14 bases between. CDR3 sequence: CATSRDMGSSHEQYV. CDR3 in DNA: TGTGCCACCAGCAGAGATATGGGGTCTTCCCACGAGCAGTACGTC.

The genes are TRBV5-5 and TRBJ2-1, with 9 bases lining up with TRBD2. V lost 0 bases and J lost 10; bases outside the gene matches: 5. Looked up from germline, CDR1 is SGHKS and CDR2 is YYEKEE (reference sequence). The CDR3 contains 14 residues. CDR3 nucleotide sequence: TGTGCCAGCAGCTTGGCCGCGGGGGGGACGGAGCAGTTCTTC. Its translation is CASSLAAGGTEQFF.

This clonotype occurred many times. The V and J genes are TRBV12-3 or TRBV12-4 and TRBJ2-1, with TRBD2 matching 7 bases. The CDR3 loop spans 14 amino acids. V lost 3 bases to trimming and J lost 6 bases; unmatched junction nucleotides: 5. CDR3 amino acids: CASSFGGRINEQFF. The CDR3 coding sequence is TGTGCCAGCAGTTTCGGCGGGAGAATCAATGAGCAGTTCTTC.

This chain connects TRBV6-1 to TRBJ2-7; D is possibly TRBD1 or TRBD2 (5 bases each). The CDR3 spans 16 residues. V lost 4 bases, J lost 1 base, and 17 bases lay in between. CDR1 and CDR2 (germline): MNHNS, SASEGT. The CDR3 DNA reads TGTGCCAGCAGTGCCCCCTCCGGGACGTATTCCTACGAGCAGTACTTC. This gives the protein CASSAPSGTYSYEQYF.

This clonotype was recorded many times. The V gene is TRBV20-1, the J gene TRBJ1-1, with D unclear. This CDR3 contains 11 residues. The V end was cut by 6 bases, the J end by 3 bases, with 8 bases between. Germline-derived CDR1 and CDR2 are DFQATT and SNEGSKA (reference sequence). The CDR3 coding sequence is TGCAGTGCCCAGACATACACTGAAGCTTTCTTT. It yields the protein CSAQTYTEAFF.

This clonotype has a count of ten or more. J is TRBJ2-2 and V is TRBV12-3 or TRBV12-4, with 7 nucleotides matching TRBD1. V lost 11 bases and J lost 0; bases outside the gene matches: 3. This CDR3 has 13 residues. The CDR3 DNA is TGTGCCCCTGGGACAGCGAACACCGGGGAGCTGTTTTTT. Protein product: CAPGTANTGELFF.

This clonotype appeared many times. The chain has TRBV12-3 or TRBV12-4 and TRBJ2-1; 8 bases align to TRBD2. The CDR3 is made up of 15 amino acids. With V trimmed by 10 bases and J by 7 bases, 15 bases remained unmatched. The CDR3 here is CATRGSGSTHNEQFF. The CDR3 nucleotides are TGTGCCACCCGAGGGAGCGGGAGCACCCATAATGAGCAGTTCTTC.

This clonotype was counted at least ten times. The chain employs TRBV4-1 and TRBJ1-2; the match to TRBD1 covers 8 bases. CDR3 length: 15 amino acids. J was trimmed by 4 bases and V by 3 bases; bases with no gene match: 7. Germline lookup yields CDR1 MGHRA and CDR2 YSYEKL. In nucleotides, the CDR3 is TGCGCCAGCAGCCAGGACAGGGTGTACGGCTATGGCTACACCTTC. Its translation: CASSQDRVYGYGYTF.

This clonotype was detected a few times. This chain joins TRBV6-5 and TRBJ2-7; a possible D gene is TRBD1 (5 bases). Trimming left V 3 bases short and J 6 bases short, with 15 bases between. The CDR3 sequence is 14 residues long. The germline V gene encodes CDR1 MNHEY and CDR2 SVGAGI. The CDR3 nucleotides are TGTGCCAGCAGTTATAGGTCAGGGTCGCTCGAGCAGTACGTC. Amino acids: CASSYRSGSLEQYV.

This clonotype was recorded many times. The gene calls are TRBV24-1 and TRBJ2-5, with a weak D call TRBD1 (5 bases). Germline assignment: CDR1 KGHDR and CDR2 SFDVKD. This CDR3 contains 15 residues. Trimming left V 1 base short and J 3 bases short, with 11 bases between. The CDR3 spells CATSDLRQGKETQYF. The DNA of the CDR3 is TGTGCCACCAGTGATTTACGGCAGGGCAAAGAGACCCAGTACTTC.

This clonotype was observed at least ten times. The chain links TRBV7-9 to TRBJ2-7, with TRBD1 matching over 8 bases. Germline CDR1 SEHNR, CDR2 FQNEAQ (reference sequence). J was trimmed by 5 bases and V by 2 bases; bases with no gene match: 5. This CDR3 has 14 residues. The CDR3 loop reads CASSLSTGGDEQYF. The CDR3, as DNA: TGTGCCAGCAGCTTATCAACAGGGGGAGACGAGCAGTACTTC.

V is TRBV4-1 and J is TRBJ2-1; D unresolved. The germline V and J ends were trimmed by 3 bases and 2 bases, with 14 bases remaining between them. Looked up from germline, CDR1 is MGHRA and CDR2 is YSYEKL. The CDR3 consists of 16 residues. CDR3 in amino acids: CASSQYSADAYNEQFF. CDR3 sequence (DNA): TGCGCCAGCAGCCAGTATTCTGCGGATGCCTACAATGAGCAGTTCTTC.

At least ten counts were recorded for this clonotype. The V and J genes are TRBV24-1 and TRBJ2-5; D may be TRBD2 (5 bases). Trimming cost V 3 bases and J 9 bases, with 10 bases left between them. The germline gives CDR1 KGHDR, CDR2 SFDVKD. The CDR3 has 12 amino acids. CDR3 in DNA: TGTGCCACCAGTGATCCTTCGGAGGCCCAGTACTTC. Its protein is CATSDPSEAQYF.

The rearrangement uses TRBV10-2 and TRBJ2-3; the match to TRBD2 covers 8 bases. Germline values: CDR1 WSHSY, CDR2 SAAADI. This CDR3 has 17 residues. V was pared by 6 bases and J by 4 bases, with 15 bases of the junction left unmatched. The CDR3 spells CASRLAGTSVVPDTQYF. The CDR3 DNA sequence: TGCGCCAGCAGGTTGGCCGGGACTAGTGTGGTTCCAGATACGCAGTATTTT.

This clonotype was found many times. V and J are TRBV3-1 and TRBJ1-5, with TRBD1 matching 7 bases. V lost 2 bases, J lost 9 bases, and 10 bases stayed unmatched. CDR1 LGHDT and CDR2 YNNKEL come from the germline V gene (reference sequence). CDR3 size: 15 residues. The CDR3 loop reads CASSQTGQAARPQHF. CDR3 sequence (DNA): TGTGCCAGCAGCCAAACCGGACAGGCTGCTCGGCCCCAGCATTTT.

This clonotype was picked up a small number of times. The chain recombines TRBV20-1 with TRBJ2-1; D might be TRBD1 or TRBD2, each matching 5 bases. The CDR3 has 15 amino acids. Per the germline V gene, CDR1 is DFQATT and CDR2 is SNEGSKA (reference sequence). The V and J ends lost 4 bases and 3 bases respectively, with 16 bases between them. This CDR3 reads CSATNRDGLYNEQFF. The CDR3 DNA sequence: TGCAGTGCTACCAACCGGGACGGCCTCTACAATGAGCAGTTCTTC.

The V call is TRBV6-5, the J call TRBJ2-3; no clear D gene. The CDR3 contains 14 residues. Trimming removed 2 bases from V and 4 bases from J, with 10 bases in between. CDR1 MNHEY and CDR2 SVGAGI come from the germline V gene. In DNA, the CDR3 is TGTGCCAGCAGTTACATAGACGAGGCAGATACGCAGTATTTT. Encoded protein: CASSYIDEADTQYF.

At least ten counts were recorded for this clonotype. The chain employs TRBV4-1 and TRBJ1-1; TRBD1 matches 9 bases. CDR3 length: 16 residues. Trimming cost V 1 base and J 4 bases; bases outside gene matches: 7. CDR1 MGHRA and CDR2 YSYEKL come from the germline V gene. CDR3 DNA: TGCGCCAGCAGCCAAGCCTACAGGGGGCTCCCCACTGAAGCTTTCTTT. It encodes CASSQAYRGLPTEAFF.

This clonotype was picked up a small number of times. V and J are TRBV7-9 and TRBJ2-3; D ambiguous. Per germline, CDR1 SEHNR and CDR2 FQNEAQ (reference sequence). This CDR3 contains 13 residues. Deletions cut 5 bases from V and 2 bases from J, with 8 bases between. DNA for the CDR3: TGTGCCAGCAGCCGACCGGACACAGATACGCAGTATTTT. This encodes CASSRPDTDTQYF.

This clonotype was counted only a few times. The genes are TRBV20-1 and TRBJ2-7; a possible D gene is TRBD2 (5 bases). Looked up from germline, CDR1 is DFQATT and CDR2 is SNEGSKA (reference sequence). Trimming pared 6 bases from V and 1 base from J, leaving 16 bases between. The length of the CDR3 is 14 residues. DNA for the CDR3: TGCAGTGCCAGCCCCCGGGAAGGATCCTACGAGCAGTACTTC. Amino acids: CSASPREGSYEQYF.

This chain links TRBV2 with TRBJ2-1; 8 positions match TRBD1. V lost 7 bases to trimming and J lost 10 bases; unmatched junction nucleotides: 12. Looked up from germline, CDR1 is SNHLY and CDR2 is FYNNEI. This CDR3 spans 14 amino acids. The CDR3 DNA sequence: TGTGCCAGCATGGCCGGACAGGGAACTTGGGAGCAGTTCTTC. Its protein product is CASMAGQGTWEQFF. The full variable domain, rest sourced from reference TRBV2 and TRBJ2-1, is EPEVTQTPSHQVTQMGQEVILRCVPISNHLYFYWYRQILGQKVEFLVSFYNNEISEKSEIFDDQFSVERPDGSNFTLKIRSTKLEDSAMYFCASMAGQGTWEQFFGPGTRLTVL.

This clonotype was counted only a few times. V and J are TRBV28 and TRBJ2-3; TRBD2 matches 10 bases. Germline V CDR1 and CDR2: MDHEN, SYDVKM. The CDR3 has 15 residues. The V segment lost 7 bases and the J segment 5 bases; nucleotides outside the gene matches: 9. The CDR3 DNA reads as TGTGCCAGCAACCCGAGCGGGAGGGCGATAGATACGCAGTATTTT. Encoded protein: CASNPSGRAIDTQYF.

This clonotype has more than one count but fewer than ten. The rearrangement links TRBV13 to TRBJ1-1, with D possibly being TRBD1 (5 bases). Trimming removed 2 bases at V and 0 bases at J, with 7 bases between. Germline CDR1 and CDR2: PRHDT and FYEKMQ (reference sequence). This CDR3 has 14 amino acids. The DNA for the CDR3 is TGTGCCAGCAGCTTACAGGGAATGAACACTGAAGCTTTCTTT. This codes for CASSLQGMNTEAFF.

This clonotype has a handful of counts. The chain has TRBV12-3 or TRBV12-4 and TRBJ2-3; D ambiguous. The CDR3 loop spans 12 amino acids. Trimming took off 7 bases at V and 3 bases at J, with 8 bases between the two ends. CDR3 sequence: CASTPTTDTQYF. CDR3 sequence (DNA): TGTGCCAGCACCCCGACAACAGATACGCAGTATTTT.

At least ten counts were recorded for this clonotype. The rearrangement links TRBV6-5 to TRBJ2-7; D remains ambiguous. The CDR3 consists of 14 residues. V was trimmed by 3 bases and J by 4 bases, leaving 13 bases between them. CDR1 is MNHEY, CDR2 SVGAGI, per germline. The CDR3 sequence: CASSYSVSLYEQYF. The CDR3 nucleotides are TGTGCCAGCAGTTATTCGGTCAGCTTATACGAGCAGTACTTC.

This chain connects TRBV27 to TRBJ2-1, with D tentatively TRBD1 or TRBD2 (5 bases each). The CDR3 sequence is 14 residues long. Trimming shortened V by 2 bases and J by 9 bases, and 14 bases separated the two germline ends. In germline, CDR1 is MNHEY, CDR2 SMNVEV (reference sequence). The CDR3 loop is CASSLGGGRREQFF. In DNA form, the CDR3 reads TGTGCCAGCAGTTTAGGGGGTGGACGGCGTGAGCAGTTCTTC.

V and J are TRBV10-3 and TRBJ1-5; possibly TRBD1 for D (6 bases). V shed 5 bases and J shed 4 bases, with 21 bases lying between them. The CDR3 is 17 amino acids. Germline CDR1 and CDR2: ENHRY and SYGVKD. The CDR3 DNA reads TGTGCCATCAGTAACCGGGGGGGCAGGTTTTTAAATCAGCCCCAGCATTTT. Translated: CAISNRGGRFLNQPQHF.

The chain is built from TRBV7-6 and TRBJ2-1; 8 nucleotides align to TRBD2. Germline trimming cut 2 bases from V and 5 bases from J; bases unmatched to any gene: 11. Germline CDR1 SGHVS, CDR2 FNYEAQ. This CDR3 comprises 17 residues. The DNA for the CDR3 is TGTGCCAGCAGCTTAACGGGGGGGGGCAGGGGCGACAATGAGCAGTTCTTC. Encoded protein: CASSLTGGGRGDNEQFF. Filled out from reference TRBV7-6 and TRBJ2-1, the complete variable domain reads GAGVSQSPRYKVTKRGQDVALRCDPISGHVSLYWYRQALGQGPEFLTYFNYEAQQDKSGLPNDRFSAERPEGSISTLTIQRTEQRDSAMYRCASSLTGGGRGDNEQFFGPGTRLTVL.